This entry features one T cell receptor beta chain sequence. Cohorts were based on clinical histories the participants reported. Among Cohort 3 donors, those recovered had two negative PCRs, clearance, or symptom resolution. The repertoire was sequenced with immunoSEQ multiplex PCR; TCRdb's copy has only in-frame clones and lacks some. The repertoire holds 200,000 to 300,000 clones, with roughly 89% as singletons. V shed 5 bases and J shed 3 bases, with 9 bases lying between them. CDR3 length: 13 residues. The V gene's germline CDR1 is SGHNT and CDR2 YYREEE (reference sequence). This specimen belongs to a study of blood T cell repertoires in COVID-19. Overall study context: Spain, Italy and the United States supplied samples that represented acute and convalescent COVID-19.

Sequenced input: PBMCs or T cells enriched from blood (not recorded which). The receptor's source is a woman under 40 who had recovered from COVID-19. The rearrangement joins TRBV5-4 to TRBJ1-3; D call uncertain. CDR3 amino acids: CASRNRSGNTIYF. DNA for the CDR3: TGTGCCAGCAGAAATAGAAGTGGAAACACCATATATTTT.